The clone carrying this T cell receptor beta chain was observed a single time. Antigen: not known. Trimming removed 1 base from V and 2 bases from J, with 8 bases in between. Germline loops: CDR1 SNHLY, CDR2 FYNNEI. This CDR3 spans 14 amino acids. This specimen belongs to a study of siplizumab effects on memory and regulatory T cells. Study observations and caveats: Poor capture below about 10^-5 frequency left most alloreactive clones unmapped to unstimulated subsets. The drug siplizumab significantly decreased the alloreactive sequences that could be traced to unstimulated CD4+ memory cells.

Produced via immunoSEQ multiplex PCR; TCRdb's table is partial and in-frame only. The table has over 95,000 clones, roughly 93% seen once. The sequence was obtained from a human donor in good health. The rearrangement links TRBV2 to TRBJ2-5; D remains ambiguous. Specimen: non-Treg CD4+ T cells sorted from blood. The DNA for the CDR3 is TGTGCCAGCAGTGAAGACAGATGGCAAGAGACCCAGTACTTC. This encodes CASSEDRWQETQYF.